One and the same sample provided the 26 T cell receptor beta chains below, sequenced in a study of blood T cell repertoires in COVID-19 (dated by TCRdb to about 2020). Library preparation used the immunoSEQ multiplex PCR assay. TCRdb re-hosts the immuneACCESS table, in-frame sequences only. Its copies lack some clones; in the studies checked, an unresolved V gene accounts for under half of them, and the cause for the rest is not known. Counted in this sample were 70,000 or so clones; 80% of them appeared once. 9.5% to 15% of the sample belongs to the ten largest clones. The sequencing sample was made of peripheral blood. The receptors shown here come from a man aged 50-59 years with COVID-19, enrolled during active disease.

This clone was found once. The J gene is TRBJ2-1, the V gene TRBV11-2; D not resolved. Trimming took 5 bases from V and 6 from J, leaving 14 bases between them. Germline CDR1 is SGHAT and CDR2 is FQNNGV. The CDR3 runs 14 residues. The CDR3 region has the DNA TGTGCCAGCAGCCCCGAGCTACTTCTCAATGAGCAGTTCTTC. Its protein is CASSPELLLNEQFF.

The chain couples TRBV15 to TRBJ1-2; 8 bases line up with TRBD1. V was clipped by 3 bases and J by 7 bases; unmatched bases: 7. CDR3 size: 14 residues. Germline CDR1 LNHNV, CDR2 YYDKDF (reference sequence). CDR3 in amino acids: CATSRAGQGVGYTF. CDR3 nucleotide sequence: TGTGCCACCAGCAGGGCAGGACAGGGTGTTGGCTACACCTTC.

The CDR3 loop is CASSDSLAGGPDTQYF. In DNA, the CDR3 is TGTGCCAGCAGTGACTCCCTAGCGGGAGGACCAGATACGCAGTATTTT. This chain uses TRBV6-4 with TRBJ2-3, with 11 bases identical to TRBD2. The CDR3 has 16 residues. Germline assignment: CDR1 MRHNA and CDR2 SNTAGT. Trimming cost V 0 bases and J 4 bases; bases outside gene matches: 3.

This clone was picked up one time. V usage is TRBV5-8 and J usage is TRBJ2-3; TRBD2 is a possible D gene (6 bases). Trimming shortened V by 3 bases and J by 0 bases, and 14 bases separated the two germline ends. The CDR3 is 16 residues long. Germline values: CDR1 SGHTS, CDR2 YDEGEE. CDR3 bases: TGTGCCAGCAGCTGGGGGGAGCGGGCCAGCACAGATACGCAGTATTTT. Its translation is CASSWGERASTDTQYF.

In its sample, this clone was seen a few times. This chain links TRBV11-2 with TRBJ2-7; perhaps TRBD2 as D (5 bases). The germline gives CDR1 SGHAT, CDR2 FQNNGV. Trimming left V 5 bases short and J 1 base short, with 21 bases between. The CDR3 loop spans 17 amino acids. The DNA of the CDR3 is TGTGCCAGCAGCCCCCTGGGTTTTGCGGGTGGATCCTACGAGCAGTACTTC. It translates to CASSPLGFAGGSYEQYF. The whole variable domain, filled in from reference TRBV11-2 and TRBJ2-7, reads EAGVAQSPRYKIIEKRQSVAFWCNPISGHATLYWYQQILGQGPKLLIQFQNNGVVDDSQLPKDRFSAERLKGVDSTLKIQPAKLEDSAVYLCASSPLGFAGGSYEQYFGPGTRLTVT.

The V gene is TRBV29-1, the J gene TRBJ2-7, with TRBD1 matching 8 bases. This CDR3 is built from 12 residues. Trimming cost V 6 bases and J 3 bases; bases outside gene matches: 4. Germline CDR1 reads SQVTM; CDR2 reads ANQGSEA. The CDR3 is CSVAGQGYEQYF. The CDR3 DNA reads TGCAGCGTAGCCGGACAGGGCTACGAGCAGTACTTC.

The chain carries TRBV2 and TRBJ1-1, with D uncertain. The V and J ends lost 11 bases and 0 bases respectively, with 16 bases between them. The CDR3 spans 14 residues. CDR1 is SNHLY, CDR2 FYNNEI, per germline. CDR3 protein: CASSSSDLNTEAFF. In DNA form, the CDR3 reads TGTGCCTCAAGCTCGAGTGACTTGAACACTGAAGCTTTCTTT.

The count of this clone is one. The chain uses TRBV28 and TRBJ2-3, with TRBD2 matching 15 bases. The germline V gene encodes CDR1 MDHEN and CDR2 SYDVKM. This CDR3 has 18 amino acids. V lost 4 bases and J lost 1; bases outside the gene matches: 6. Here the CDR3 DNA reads TGTGCCAGCAGTTCCGGGACTAGCGGGAGGAGGGGCACAGATACGCAGTATTTT. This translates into CASSSGTSGRRGTDTQYF.

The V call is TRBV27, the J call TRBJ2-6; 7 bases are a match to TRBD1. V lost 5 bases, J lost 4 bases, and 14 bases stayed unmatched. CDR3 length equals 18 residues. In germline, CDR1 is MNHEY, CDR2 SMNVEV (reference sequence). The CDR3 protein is CASSPGGVRVGGANVLTF. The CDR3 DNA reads TGTGCCAGCAGTCCAGGGGGAGTTCGAGTAGGAGGGGCCAACGTCCTGACTTTC.

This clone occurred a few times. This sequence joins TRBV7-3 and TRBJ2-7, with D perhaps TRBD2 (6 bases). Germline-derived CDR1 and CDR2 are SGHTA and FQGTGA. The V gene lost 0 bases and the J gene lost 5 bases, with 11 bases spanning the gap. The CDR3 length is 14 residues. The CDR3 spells CASSLTRASDEQYF. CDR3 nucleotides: TGTGCCAGCAGCTTAACGCGGGCTAGCGACGAGCAGTACTTC.

The CDR3 protein is CASSYSTTRNTIYF. The DNA for the CDR3 is TGTGCCAGCAGTTACTCGACAACCAGAAACACCATATATTTT. The V call is TRBV6-2 or TRBV6-3, the J call TRBJ1-3; no definite D call. This CDR3 is built from 14 residues. The V gene lost 0 bases and the J gene lost 5 bases, with 8 bases spanning the gap. Germline CDR1 reads MNHEY; CDR2 reads SVGEGT.

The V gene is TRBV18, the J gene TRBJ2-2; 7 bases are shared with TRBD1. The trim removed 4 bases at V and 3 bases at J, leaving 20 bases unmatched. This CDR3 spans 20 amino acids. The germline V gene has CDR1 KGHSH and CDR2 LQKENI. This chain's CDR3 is CASSLPPRGTADEHTGELFF. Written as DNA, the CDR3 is TGTGCCAGCTCACTTCCGCCGCGTGGGACAGCCGACGAGCACACCGGGGAGCTGTTTTTT.

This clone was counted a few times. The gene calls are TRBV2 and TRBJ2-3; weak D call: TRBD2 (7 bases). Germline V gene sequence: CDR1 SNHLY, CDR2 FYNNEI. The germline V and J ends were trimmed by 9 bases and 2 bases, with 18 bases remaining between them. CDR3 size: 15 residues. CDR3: CASPGASGLTDTQYF. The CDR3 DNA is TGTGCCAGTCCGGGGGCTAGCGGCCTCACAGATACGCAGTATTTT.

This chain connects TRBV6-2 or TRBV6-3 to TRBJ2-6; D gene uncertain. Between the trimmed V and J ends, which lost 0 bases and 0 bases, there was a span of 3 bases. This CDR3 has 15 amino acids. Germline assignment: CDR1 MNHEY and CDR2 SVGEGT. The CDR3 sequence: CASSYSASGANVLTF. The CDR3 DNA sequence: TGTGCCAGCAGTTACTCGGCCTCTGGGGCCAACGTCCTGACTTTC.

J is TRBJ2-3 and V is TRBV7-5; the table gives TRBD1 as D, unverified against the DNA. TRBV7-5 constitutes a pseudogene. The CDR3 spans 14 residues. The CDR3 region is CARSRDSPTDTQYF. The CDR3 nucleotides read TGTGCCAGAAGCCGGGACAGCCCCACAGATACGCAGTATTTT.

The CDR3 DNA is TGTGCCAGCAGTTTAAACGGGCAAGAGACCCAGTACTTC. Amino acids: CASSLNGQETQYF. The chain employs TRBV12-3 or TRBV12-4 and TRBJ2-5, with unresolved D. There are 13 residues in the CDR3. Deletions cut 2 bases from V and 2 bases from J, with 6 bases between.

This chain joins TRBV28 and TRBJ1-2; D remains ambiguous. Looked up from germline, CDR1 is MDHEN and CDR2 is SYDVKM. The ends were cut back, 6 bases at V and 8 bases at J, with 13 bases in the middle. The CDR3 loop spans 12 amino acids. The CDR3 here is CASSTARGGYTF. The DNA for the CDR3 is TGTGCCAGCAGCACCGCAAGAGGAGGCTACACCTTC.

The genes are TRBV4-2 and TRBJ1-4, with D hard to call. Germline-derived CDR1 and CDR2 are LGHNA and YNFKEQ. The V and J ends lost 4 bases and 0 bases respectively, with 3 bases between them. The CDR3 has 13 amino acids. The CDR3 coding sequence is TGTGCCAGCAGCCCCGCAACTAATGAAAAACTGTTTTTT. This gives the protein CASSPATNEKLFF.

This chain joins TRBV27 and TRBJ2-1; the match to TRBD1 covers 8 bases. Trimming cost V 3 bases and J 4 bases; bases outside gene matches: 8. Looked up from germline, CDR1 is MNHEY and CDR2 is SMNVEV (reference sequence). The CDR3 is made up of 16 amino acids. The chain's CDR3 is CASSFQHWTGYNEQFF. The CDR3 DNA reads TGTGCCAGCAGTTTCCAACACTGGACAGGGTACAATGAGCAGTTCTTC.

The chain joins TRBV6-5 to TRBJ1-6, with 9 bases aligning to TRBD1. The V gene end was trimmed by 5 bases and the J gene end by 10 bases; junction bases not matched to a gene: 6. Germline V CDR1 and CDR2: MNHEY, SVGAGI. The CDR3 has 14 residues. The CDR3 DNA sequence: TGTGCCAGCAGTCGGGACAGGGAGAAGTCACCCCTCCACTTT. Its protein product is CASSRDREKSPLHF.

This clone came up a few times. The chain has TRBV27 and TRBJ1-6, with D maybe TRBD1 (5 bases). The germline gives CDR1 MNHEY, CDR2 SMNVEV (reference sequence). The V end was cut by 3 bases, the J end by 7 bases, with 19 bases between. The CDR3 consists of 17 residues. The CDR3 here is CASSLKNGPGPNSPLHF. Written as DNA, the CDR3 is TGTGCCAGCAGTTTGAAGAATGGACCAGGGCCCAATTCACCCCTCCACTTT.

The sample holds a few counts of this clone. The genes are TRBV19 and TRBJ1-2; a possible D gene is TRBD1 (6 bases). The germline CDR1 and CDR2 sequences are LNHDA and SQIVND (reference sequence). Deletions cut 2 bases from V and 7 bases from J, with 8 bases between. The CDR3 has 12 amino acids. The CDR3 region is CASSINRVGYTF. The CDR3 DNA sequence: TGTGCCAGTAGTATAAACAGGGTTGGCTACACCTTC.

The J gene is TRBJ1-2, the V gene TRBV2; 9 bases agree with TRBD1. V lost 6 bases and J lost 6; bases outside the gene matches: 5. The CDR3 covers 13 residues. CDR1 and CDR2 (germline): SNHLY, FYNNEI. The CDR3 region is CASRRDRADGYTF. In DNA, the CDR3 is TGTGCCAGCAGGCGGGACAGGGCGGATGGCTACACCTTC.

The DNA for the CDR3 is TGTGCCTGGGGCAGGGGGTTCAACACCGGGGAGCTGTTTTTT. Protein product: CAWGRGFNTGELFF. J is TRBJ2-2 and V is TRBV30; TRBD1 agrees at 7 bases. Germline CDR1 and CDR2: GTSNPN and SVGIG (reference sequence). The CDR3 length is 14 residues. V lost 5 bases and J lost 2; bases outside the gene matches: 5.

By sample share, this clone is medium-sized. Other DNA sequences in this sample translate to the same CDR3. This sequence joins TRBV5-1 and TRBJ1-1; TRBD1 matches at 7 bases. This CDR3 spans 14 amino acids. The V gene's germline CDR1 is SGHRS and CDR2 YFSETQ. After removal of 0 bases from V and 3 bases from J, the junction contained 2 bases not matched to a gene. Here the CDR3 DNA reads TGCGCCAGCAGCTTGGCAGGGGGGTACACTGAAGCTTTCTTT. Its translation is CASSLAGGYTEAFF. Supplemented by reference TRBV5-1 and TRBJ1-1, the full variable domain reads KAGVTQTPRYLIKTRGQQVTLSCSPISGHRSVSWYQQTPGQGLQFLFEYFSETQRNKGNFPGRFSGRQFSNSRSEMNVSTLELGDSALYLCASSLAGGYTEAFFGQGTRLTVV.

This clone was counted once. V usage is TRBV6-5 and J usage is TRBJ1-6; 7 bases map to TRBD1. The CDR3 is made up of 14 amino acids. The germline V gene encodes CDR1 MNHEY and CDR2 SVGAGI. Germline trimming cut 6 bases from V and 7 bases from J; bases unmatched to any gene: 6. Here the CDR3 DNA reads TGTGCCAGCAGCCCCGGGACAGAAAATTCACCCCTCCACTTT. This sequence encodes CASSPGTENSPLHF.